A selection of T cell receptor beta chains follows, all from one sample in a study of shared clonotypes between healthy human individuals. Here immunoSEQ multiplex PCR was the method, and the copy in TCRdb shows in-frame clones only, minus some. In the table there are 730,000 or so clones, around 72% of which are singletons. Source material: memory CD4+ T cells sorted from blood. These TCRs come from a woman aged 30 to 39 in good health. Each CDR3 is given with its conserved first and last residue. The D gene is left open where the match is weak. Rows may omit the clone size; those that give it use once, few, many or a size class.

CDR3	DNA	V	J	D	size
CASNDRTGGQYEQYF	TGCGCCAGCAACGACCGGACAGGGGGCCAGTACGAGCAGTACTTC	TRBV5-1	TRBJ2-7	TRBD1	few
CASSASGTIDEQFF	TGTGCCAGCAGCGCATCCGGGACTATCGATGAGCAGTTCTTC	TRBV9	TRBJ2-1	TRBD2	.
CASRSGTGNTGELFF	TGTGCCAGCAGGTCCGGGACAGGGAACACCGGGGAGCTGTTTTTT	TRBV2	TRBJ2-2	TRBD1	.
CASSEQAPSTDTQYF	TGTGCCAGCAGTGAACAAGCCCCTAGCACAGATACGCAGTATTTT	TRBV6-1	TRBJ2-3	.	few
CASSGRGSGTNEKLFF	TGTGCCAGCAGCGGTAGGGGAAGCGGGACTAATGAAAAACTGTTTTTT	TRBV7-9	TRBJ1-4	.	.
CASSWDSLNYGYTF	TGCGCCAGCAGCTGGGACAGCCTGAACTATGGCTACACCTTC	TRBV5-1	TRBJ1-2	TRBD1	.
CASSIGLVGATLIF	TGTGCCAGTAGTATAGGGTTGGTGGGGGCCACACTTATCTTC	TRBV19	TRBJ2-7	.	few
CSAGTSGTEQFF	TGCAGCGCCGGGACTAGCGGGACTGAGCAGTTCTTC	TRBV29-1	TRBJ2-1	TRBD2	.
CASSEGTMGEQFF	TGTGCCAGCAGCGAGGGGACTATGGGGGAGCAGTTCTTC	TRBV9	TRBJ2-1	TRBD2	.
CASSAGDRSYEQYF	TGTGCCAGCAGTGCCGGAGACAGGTCCTACGAGCAGTACTTC	TRBV28	TRBJ2-7	.	.
CASSLFGTGATGLHEQYF	TGTGCCAGCAGTTTATTTGGCACAGGGGCCACGGGACTCCACGAGCAGTACTTC	TRBV27	TRBJ2-7	.	.
CASSQPPGTLQDEQFF	TGCGCCAGCAGCCAGCCCCCTGGGACCTTACAGGATGAGCAGTTCTTC	TRBV5-1	TRBJ2-1	.	.
CASRPAGTPNEQYF	TGCGCCAGCAGACCCGCCGGGACTCCGAACGAGCAGTACTTC	TRBV10-2	TRBJ2-7	.	once
CASTPRGEGYTF	TGTGCCAGCACCCCCCGTGGAGAAGGCTACACCTTC	TRBV28	TRBJ1-2	.	.
CASSKTATGPYEQYF	TGTGCCAGCTCAAAAACAGCGACAGGACCCTACGAGCAGTACTTC	TRBV18	TRBJ2-7	.	.
CASSGGGGAGNYEQYF	TGTGCCAGCAGCGGCGGGGGAGGAGCGGGAAACTACGAGCAGTACTTC	TRBV7-9	TRBJ2-7	TRBD2	.
CASNRQGGDGELFF	TGTGCCAGCAACCGGCAGGGGGGCGACGGGGAGCTGTTTTTT	TRBV2	TRBJ2-2	.	.
CASSHISGRPYNEQFF	TGTGCCAGCAGTCACATTAGCGGGAGACCCTACAATGAGCAGTTCTTC	TRBV27	TRBJ2-1	TRBD2	.
CASSRGLAGVYTQYF	TGCGCCAGCAGCAGGGGACTAGCGGGAGTATATACGCAGTATTTT	TRBV5-1	TRBJ2-3	TRBD2	.
CASSSGLAGVTDTQYF	TGCGCCAGCAGCTCGGGACTAGCGGGAGTAACAGATACGCAGTATTTT	TRBV5-1	TRBJ2-3	TRBD2	.
CASRDRGTSEQYF	TGTGCCAGCCGGGACAGGGGAACGAGTGAGCAGTACTTC	TRBV28	TRBJ2-7	TRBD1	.
CASGGDRVQPQHF	TGTGCCAGCGGGGGGGACAGGGTTCAGCCCCAGCATTTT	TRBV6-5	TRBJ1-5	TRBD1	.
CASSLRGPTHTGELFF	TGTGCCAGCAGTTTACGGGGTCCGACGCACACCGGGGAGCTGTTTTTT	TRBV27	TRBJ2-2	.	.
CAISEAGGTEQYF	TGTGCCATCAGTGAGGCAGGAGGGACCGAGCAGTACTTC	TRBV10-3	TRBJ2-7	.	.
CASSDLVTQYF	TGTGCCAGCAGTGATTTGGTGACCCAGTACTTC	TRBV2	TRBJ2-5	.	few
CASSPLLPTDNEQFF	TGCGCCAGCAGCCCCCTTCTTCCCACAGACAATGAGCAGTTCTTC	TRBV5-1	TRBJ2-1	.	.
CASSTPSGANVLTF	TGCGCCAGCAGCACTCCCTCTGGGGCCAACGTCCTGACTTTC	TRBV5-1	TRBJ2-6	.	.
CASSGRLAGALHEQYF	TGTGCCAGCAGTGGCCGACTAGCGGGAGCTCTCCACGAGCAGTACTTC	TRBV28	TRBJ2-7	TRBD2	.
CASSLTGGGQETQYF	TGTGCCAGCAGCTTGACAGGTGGAGGCCAAGAGACCCAGTACTTC	TRBV7-9	TRBJ2-5	.	.
CASSSGWEGYGYTF	TGTGCCAGCAGCTCTGGCTGGGAAGGCTATGGCTACACCTTC	TRBV5-4	TRBJ1-2	.	.
CASRSMGPANEKLFF	TGTGCCAGCCGAAGCATGGGCCCAGCTAATGAAAAACTGTTTTTT	TRBV19	TRBJ1-4	.	.
CASSTDRANTEAFF	TGTGCCAGCAGTACGGACAGGGCGAACACTGAAGCTTTCTTT	TRBV5-4	TRBJ1-1	TRBD1	.
CASRSPRGRSNEAFF	TGTGCCAGCAGGAGCCCCCGGGGGCGTTCGAATGAAGCTTTCTTT	TRBV7-9	TRBJ1-1	.	.